These 32 T cell receptor beta chains were all obtained from the same sample, sequenced in a study of OX40 agonist ivuxolimab in advanced cancers. The table came from immunoSEQ multiplex PCR; TCRdb's copy has only in-frame clones and leaves some out. Of tens of thousands of clones listed, about 90% were seen once; the top ten hold 28%. This specimen consisted of CD4+ or CD8+ T cells sorted from blood, obtained in a trial of the OX40 agonist ivuxolimab. The receptor set was obtained from an adult with an advanced solid tumor such as melanoma, head and neck, liver or kidney cancer.

V is TRBV15 and J is TRBJ2-5; D call uncertain. The CDR3 contains 17 residues. Trimming removed 2 bases at V and 5 bases at J, with 21 bases between. Per the germline V gene, CDR1 is LNHNV and CDR2 is YYDKDF (reference sequence). The CDR3 spells CATSRSYGQAPTETQYF. CDR3 in DNA: TGTGCCACCAGCAGAAGCTATGGGCAAGCCCCCACGGAGACCCAGTACTTC.

This rearrangement joins TRBV11-2 to TRBJ2-1; D uncertain. V lost 2 bases and J 0 bases, leaving 20 bases between the germline ends. CDR1 SGHAT and CDR2 FQNNGV come from the germline V gene. The CDR3 is 19 residues long. This CDR3 is CASSLKGPFNLVSYNEQFF. DNA for the CDR3: TGTGCCAGCAGCTTAAAGGGTCCCTTTAACTTGGTCTCCTACAATGAGCAGTTCTTC.

The chain uses TRBV27 and TRBJ1-2; D unresolved. The V end lost 0 bases, the J end lost 6 bases, and 11 bases lay between the germline ends. This CDR3 is 14 amino acids long. Looked up from germline, CDR1 is MNHEY and CDR2 is SMNVEV (reference sequence). In DNA, the CDR3 is TGTGCCAGCAGTTTATCACCGTACGCTGATGGCTACACCTTC. Residues: CASSLSPYADGYTF.

This chain joins TRBV5-6 and TRBJ1-5, with D possibly matching TRBD1 (5 bases). V was cut by 5 bases and J by 2 bases, with 20 bases left in between. The germline V gene has CDR1 SGHDT and CDR2 YYEEEE. The CDR3 loop spans 17 amino acids. Written as DNA, the CDR3 is TGTGCCAGCAGTAATGCGCCCTCAGGGTGGGGCAATCAGCCCCAGCATTTT. As protein: CASSNAPSGWGNQPQHF.

The CDR3 loop reads CSSLGGSTEAFF. CDR3 bases: TGCAGCTCACTTGGAGGGAGTACTGAAGCTTTCTTT. V gene TRBV29-1 combines with J gene TRBJ1-1, with D unresolved. CDR1 and CDR2 (germline): SQVTM, ANQGSEA. V gave up 8 bases and J gave up 5 bases, with 15 bases separating them. This CDR3 spans 12 amino acids.

V usage is TRBV18 and J usage is TRBJ1-5; TRBD1 matches at 9 bases. CDR1 and CDR2 from the germline V gene are KGHSH and LQKENI. The CDR3 is 18 residues long. Trimming at V came to 2 bases and at J to 2 bases, leaving 10 bases not matched to a gene. CDR3 sequence reads: CASSPIPNRGQGNQPQHF. The CDR3 region has the DNA TGTGCCAGCTCACCAATTCCGAACAGGGGGCAGGGCAATCAGCCCCAGCATTTT.

The chain recombines TRBV15 with TRBJ2-2; TRBD1 aligns across 7 bases. This CDR3 has 16 amino acids. V gave up 4 bases and J gave up 4 bases; unmatched junction bases: 9. The germline CDR1 and CDR2 sequences are LNHNV and YYDKDF (reference sequence). CDR3 residues: CATSTRQGRSTGELFF. In DNA, the CDR3 is TGTGCCACCAGCACCCGACAGGGCCGGAGCACCGGGGAGCTGTTTTTT.

The chain combines TRBV4-1 with TRBJ1-5, with unresolved D. The germline V and J ends were trimmed by 0 bases and 7 bases, with 16 bases remaining between them. CDR1 and CDR2 (germline): MGHRA, YSYEKL. This CDR3 region has 16 residues. The CDR3 loop reads CASSQDPRGLGQPQHF. CDR3 nucleotide sequence: TGCGCCAGCAGCCAAGATCCCCGGGGTTTGGGGCAGCCCCAGCATTTT.

The chain carries TRBV29-1 and TRBJ2-7; D perhaps matches TRBD1 (5 bases). Germline V gives CDR1 SQVTM, CDR2 ANQGSEA. The V end lost 3 bases, the J end lost 3 bases, and 9 bases lay between the germline ends. The CDR3 totals 12 residues. The CDR3 loop is CSVDPGNYEQYF. The CDR3, as DNA: TGCAGCGTTGACCCAGGGAACTACGAGCAGTACTTC.

The chain couples TRBV7-9 to TRBJ2-4; the match to TRBD1 covers 7 bases. Germline lookup yields CDR1 SEHNR and CDR2 FQNEAQ (reference sequence). With V trimmed by 6 bases and J by 0 bases, 8 bases remained unmatched. This CDR3 is built from 16 residues. The CDR3 region is CASSPRQGEAKNIQYF. The DNA for the CDR3 is TGTGCCAGCAGTCCTCGGCAGGGGGAAGCCAAAAACATTCAGTACTTC.

The chain combines TRBV29-1 with TRBJ1-1; maybe TRBD1 (6 bases). The CDR3 has 19 residues. V dropped 4 bases and J dropped 1 base, with 28 bases sitting between them. Germline CDR1 and CDR2: SQVTM and ANQGSEA. The DNA of the CDR3 is TGCAGCGTTGCGGGGGGGACTCGGGACACCGACCGGTCGAACACTGAAGCTTTCTTT. It specifies CSVAGGTRDTDRSNTEAFF.

This sequence joins TRBV29-1 and TRBJ2-3, with D possibly matching TRBD2 (6 bases). Trimming removed 3 bases at V and 3 bases at J, with 19 bases between. This CDR3 contains 16 residues. Germline assignment: CDR1 SQVTM and CDR2 ANQGSEA. The CDR3: CSVEGGPSHVTDTQYF. CDR3 nucleotides: TGCAGCGTTGAGGGGGGACCAAGTCATGTAACAGATACGCAGTATTTT.

The rearrangement joins TRBV27 to TRBJ2-1; TRBD2 might be the D (6 bases). Germline assignment: CDR1 MNHEY and CDR2 SMNVEV (reference sequence). V was cut by 1 base and J by 0 bases, with 10 bases left in between. This CDR3 has 16 residues. The CDR3 DNA sequence: TGTGCCAGCAGTTTATGGGCGGGGACCTCCTACAATGAGCAGTTCTTC. Amino acid sequence: CASSLWAGTSYNEQFF.

V and J are TRBV25-1 and TRBJ1-2; D remains ambiguous. Germline V gene lookup returns CDR1 MGHDK and CDR2 SYGVNS. The germline V and J ends were trimmed by 3 bases and 0 bases, with 11 bases remaining between them. CDR3 length: 15 amino acids. CDR3 DNA: TGTGCCAGCAGTGATCCATCAGATTCTAACTATGGCTACACCTTC. It translates to CASSDPSDSNYGYTF.

The chain links TRBV7-6 to TRBJ2-2, with 7 nucleotides matching TRBD1. Per the germline V gene, CDR1 is SGHVS and CDR2 is FNYEAQ. Unmatched junction bases numbered 6, after V lost 5 bases and J lost 6 bases. This CDR3 region has 14 residues. CDR3 bases: TGTGCCAGCAGCCCCGAAGGGGGCGCCGGGGAGCTGTTTTTT. This codes for CASSPEGGAGELFF.

This clone was recorded once. The DNA for the CDR3 is TGTGCCAGCAGCCTCAGACAGGGACCTAACTATGGCTACACCTTC. Protein product: CASSLRQGPNYGYTF. This sequence joins TRBV13 and TRBJ1-2, with 7 nucleotides matching TRBD1. Unmatched junction bases numbered 6, after V lost 5 bases and J lost 0 bases. The CDR3 is 15 amino acids. Germline-derived CDR1 and CDR2 are PRHDT and FYEKMQ (reference sequence).

The gene calls are TRBV25-1 and TRBJ2-1; TRBD2 might be the D (6 bases). Trimming left V 2 bases short and J 10 bases short, with 12 bases between. The length of the CDR3 is 13 residues. Per the germline V gene, CDR1 is MGHDK and CDR2 is SYGVNS. CDR3 sequence reads: CASSERGAGEQFF. The CDR3 coding sequence is TGTGCCAGCAGTGAACGAGGGGCGGGGGAGCAGTTCTTC.

J is TRBJ1-3 and V is TRBV9; D remains unclear. Trimming removed 0 bases from V and 0 bases from J, with 13 bases in between. Germline loops: CDR1 SGDLS, CDR2 YYNGEE. CDR3 length: 17 amino acids. This CDR3 reads CASSVDSGVSSGNTIYF. DNA for the CDR3: TGTGCCAGCAGCGTAGATTCCGGGGTCAGCTCTGGAAACACCATATATTTT. Full variable domain (remainder filled in from reference TRBV9 and TRBJ1-3): DSGVTQTPKHLITATGQRVTLRCSPRSGDLSVYWYQQSLDQGLQFLIQYYNGEERAKGNILERFSAQQFPDLHSELNLSSLELGDSALYFCASSVDSGVSSGNTIYFGEGSWLTVV.

V usage is TRBV7-9 and J usage is TRBJ2-1; D gene uncertain. V was cut by 4 bases and J by 12 bases, with 7 bases left in between. Germline-derived CDR1 and CDR2 are SEHNR and FQNEAQ (reference sequence). CDR3 size: 10 residues. The CDR3: CASSSTVQFF. In DNA form, the CDR3 reads TGTGCCAGCAGCTCCACAGTGCAGTTCTTC.

The chain joins TRBV11-3 to TRBJ2-2, with 7 bases lining up with TRBD1. Germline CDR1 reads SGHNT; CDR2 reads YENEEA. CDR3 length: 12 residues. Trimming at V came to 10 bases and at J to 7 bases, leaving 6 bases not matched to a gene. CDR3 amino acids: CATRTGNGELFF. The DNA for the CDR3 is TGTGCCACGAGGACAGGCAACGGGGAGCTGTTTTTT.

The chain is built from TRBV18 and TRBJ2-5; 7 nucleotides agree with TRBD1. This CDR3 comprises 15 residues. The ends lost 3 bases at V and 1 base at J; junction bases unmatched: 5. Germline V gene data show CDR1 as KGHSH and CDR2 as LQKENI. CDR3 loop: CASSPADRVQETQYF. CDR3 DNA: TGTGCCAGCTCACCGGCCGACAGGGTCCAAGAGACCCAGTACTTC.

V is TRBV18 and J is TRBJ1-6; 8 bases align to TRBD1. The germline gives CDR1 KGHSH, CDR2 LQKENI. Trimming removed 0 bases from V and 7 bases from J; junction bases left unmatched: 2. This CDR3 is 15 amino acids long. CDR3 sequence reads: CASSPPDRVNSPLHF. The CDR3 nucleotides read TGTGCCAGCTCACCACCGGACAGGGTGAATTCACCCCTCCACTTT.

This chain uses TRBV2 with TRBJ2-5, with D tentatively TRBD1 or TRBD2 (5 bases each). The CDR3 contains 12 residues. The V gene lost 3 bases and the J gene lost 4 bases, with 6 bases spanning the gap. Germline V gene data show CDR1 as SNHLY and CDR2 as FYNNEI. The CDR3 loop is CASSDGGETQYF. In DNA form, the CDR3 reads TGTGCCAGCAGTGATGGGGGAGAGACCCAGTACTTC.

This rearrangement joins TRBV7-2 to TRBJ2-1; D is uncertain. V was clipped by 0 bases and J by 0 bases, with 6 bases between them. The CDR3 length is 15 residues. CDR1 and CDR2 (germline): SGHTA, FQGNSA. The CDR3 here is CASSLAASSYNEQFF. The CDR3 nucleotides read TGTGCCAGCAGCTTAGCGGCCAGCTCCTACAATGAGCAGTTCTTC.

This chain connects TRBV19 to TRBJ2-5, with D uncertain. The germline V and J ends were trimmed by 10 bases and 5 bases, with 8 bases remaining between them. The CDR3 length is 10 residues. Per germline, CDR1 LNHDA and CDR2 SQIVND (reference sequence). The DNA for the CDR3 is TGTGCCACCTTTGGGGAGACCCAGTACTTC. Translation: CATFGETQYF.

This chain links TRBV13 with TRBJ2-2, with D unresolved. This CDR3 spans 12 amino acids. Trimming took off 1 base at V and 6 bases at J, with 3 bases between the two ends. Germline V CDR1 and CDR2: PRHDT, FYEKMQ (reference sequence). CDR3 region: CASSLVAGELFF. The CDR3 nucleotides are TGTGCCAGCAGCTTAGTGGCCGGGGAGCTGTTTTTT.

The chain has TRBV5-1 and TRBJ2-6; TRBD1 matches 11 bases. V shed 2 bases, J shed 1 base, and the junction held 5 bases outside the gene matches. The germline CDR1 and CDR2 sequences are SGHRS and YFSETQ. CDR3 length: 18 amino acids. CDR3 DNA: TGCGCCAGCAGCTTCCGGGACAGGGGGAGGTCTGGGGCCAACGTCCTGACTTTC. Residues: CASSFRDRGRSGANVLTF.

The V and J genes are TRBV29-1 and TRBJ2-5, with D perhaps matching TRBD1 or TRBD2 (7 bases each). This CDR3 comprises 13 residues. V was cut by 6 bases and J by 4 bases, with 15 bases left in between. The germline CDR1 and CDR2 sequences are SQVTM and ANQGSEA. CDR3 sequence: CSVWEGARETQYF. The CDR3 DNA sequence: TGCAGCGTATGGGAGGGGGCTCGAGAGACCCAGTACTTC.

V usage is TRBV30 and J usage is TRBJ2-5; D unclear. Germline CDR1 is GTSNPN and CDR2 is SVGIG (reference sequence). With 0 bases removed from V and 5 bases from J, the gap between germline ends came to 10 bases. The CDR3 sequence is 13 residues long. CDR3 amino acids: CAWSVLLSETQYF. The CDR3, as DNA: TGTGCCTGGAGTGTTTTGCTTTCGGAGACCCAGTACTTC.

The chain recombines TRBV2 with TRBJ2-2, with a weak D call TRBD1 (6 bases). V lost 5 bases to trimming and J lost 2 bases, with 18 bases between them. CDR1 and CDR2 (germline): SNHLY, FYNNEI. This CDR3 is 17 amino acids long. The CDR3 is CASSQTAGDPNTGELFF. CDR3 DNA sequence: TGTGCCAGCAGTCAAACTGCAGGGGACCCAAACACCGGGGAGCTGTTTTTT.

This clone was observed once. The rearrangement uses TRBV7-9 and TRBJ2-7; D possibly corresponds to TRBD2 (5 bases). V lost 3 bases, J lost 3 bases, and 12 bases lay in between. Germline V gene lookup returns CDR1 SEHNR and CDR2 FQNEAQ (reference sequence). CDR3 length equals 14 residues. As DNA, the CDR3 is TGTGCCAGCAGCTTGCTGAGCGAGGGCTACGAGCAGTACTTC. Translating gives CASSLLSEGYEQYF.

V is TRBV6-5 and J is TRBJ1-1; the D gene is possibly TRBD1 (6 bases). CDR1 is MNHEY and CDR2 is SVGAGI in the germline V gene. This CDR3 comprises 13 residues. Trimming left V 5 bases short and J 4 bases short, with 11 bases between. CDR3 loop: CASSHREGTEAFF. CDR3 coding DNA: TGTGCCAGCAGTCACAGGGAGGGCACTGAAGCTTTCTTT.